Included here is one T cell receptor (beta chain) sequence, with context. Its target antigen remains unknown. One base away there is no much larger clone; base qualities are not given. This sample is part of a study of T cells in localized non-small cell lung cancer (dated by TCRdb to 2018 to 2020). Regarding the complete study: The study analyzed T cell repertoires of hundreds of early-stage NSCLC patients, comparing tumors and uninvolved tumor-adjacent lungs. The cohort consisted of approximately 220 treatment-naive NSCLC patients whose localized lung tumors had been resected. NSCLC patients had a mean age of roughly 64 years, and more than 120 were male and nearly 110 female. On the study overall, not on this receptor specifically: Because of the exploratory design, TCR variables were selected using unadjusted p-values without false-discovery rate correction. Of the top 100 tumor clones, a median of 57 were detected in paired uninvolved adjacent lung; approximately 28 were also among that lung's top 100. Uninvolved tumor-adjacent lung showed the highest T cell clonality, higher than tumor, which suggests more focused antigenic responses in the uninvolved tumor-adjacent lung. Multi-region tumor sequencing was not performed, so intratumor heterogeneity could not be excluded. Longer overall survival was associated with higher blood T cell density, whereas shorter survival was associated with higher adjacent-lung clonality.

TCR beta CDR3 regions were sequenced from DNA using the immunoSEQ Assay. On the authors' methods: To compute T cell density, TCR beta template counts were normalized to usable DNA, which was estimated by amplifying housekeeping genes. Richness was estimated using the preseqR package, with extrapolation to 400,000 templates for PBMC samples and to 120,000 templates for tissue samples. Clonality was defined by subtracting Pielou's evenness from one. Tissue-enriched TCRs were identified by differential abundance testing using productive amino-acid clonotypes, minimum total count 5 and alpha 0.1. Repertoire overlap between compartments was quantified with the Jaccard Index and Morisita Overlap Index. TCR beta CDR3s were clustered by GLIPH together with public tetramer-defined viral CDR3s, and at least three viral sequences plus V-gene enrichment were required for viral motifs. TCRdb retrieved this table from immuneACCESS and kept in-frame rearrangements only. Not all clones are present; in checked studies, unresolved V genes account for under half, and no reason is known for the remainder. The V and J calls and clone size were taken over from that table, and D and trimming were inferred from the DNA. The sample data list about 1,600 clones, and approximately 15% of these were observed just once. The ten largest clones capture about an eighth of the sample.

Between the V and J ends, shortened by 5 bases and 7 bases respectively, the junction contains 10 bases. The CDR3, cysteine through phenylalanine, is 13 amino acids long. The only DNA kept is the CDR3, 39 bases in frame from the first base. The CDR1 and CDR2 encoded by the germline V gene are SGDLS and YYNGEE. Uninvolved adjacent lung was obtained at least 2 cm from the tumor margin, and the absence of atypia was confirmed by two independent pathologists. At diagnosis, tumor, uninvolved tumor-adjacent lung and peripheral blood were collected and then preserved as a mix of FFPE and fresh-frozen material.

The specimen was normal lung tissue next to the tumor, collected before any cancer treatment. The clonotype comes from a male donor aged 60 or over with stage III squamous cell lung carcinoma. The receptor chain draws on TRBV9 and TRBJ1-6; the D gene cannot be named for sure. The bases read TGTGCCAGCAGGGACGAGAGGAATTCACCCCTCCACTTT. It translates to CASRDERNSPLHF. Full variable domain (CDR3 extended with the reference TRBV9 and TRBJ1-6 proteins): DSGVTQTPKHLITATGQRVTLRCSPRSGDLSVYWYQQSLDQGLQFLIQYYNGEERAKGNILERFSAQQFPDLHSELNLSSLELGDSALYFCASRDERNSPLHFGNGTRLTVT.